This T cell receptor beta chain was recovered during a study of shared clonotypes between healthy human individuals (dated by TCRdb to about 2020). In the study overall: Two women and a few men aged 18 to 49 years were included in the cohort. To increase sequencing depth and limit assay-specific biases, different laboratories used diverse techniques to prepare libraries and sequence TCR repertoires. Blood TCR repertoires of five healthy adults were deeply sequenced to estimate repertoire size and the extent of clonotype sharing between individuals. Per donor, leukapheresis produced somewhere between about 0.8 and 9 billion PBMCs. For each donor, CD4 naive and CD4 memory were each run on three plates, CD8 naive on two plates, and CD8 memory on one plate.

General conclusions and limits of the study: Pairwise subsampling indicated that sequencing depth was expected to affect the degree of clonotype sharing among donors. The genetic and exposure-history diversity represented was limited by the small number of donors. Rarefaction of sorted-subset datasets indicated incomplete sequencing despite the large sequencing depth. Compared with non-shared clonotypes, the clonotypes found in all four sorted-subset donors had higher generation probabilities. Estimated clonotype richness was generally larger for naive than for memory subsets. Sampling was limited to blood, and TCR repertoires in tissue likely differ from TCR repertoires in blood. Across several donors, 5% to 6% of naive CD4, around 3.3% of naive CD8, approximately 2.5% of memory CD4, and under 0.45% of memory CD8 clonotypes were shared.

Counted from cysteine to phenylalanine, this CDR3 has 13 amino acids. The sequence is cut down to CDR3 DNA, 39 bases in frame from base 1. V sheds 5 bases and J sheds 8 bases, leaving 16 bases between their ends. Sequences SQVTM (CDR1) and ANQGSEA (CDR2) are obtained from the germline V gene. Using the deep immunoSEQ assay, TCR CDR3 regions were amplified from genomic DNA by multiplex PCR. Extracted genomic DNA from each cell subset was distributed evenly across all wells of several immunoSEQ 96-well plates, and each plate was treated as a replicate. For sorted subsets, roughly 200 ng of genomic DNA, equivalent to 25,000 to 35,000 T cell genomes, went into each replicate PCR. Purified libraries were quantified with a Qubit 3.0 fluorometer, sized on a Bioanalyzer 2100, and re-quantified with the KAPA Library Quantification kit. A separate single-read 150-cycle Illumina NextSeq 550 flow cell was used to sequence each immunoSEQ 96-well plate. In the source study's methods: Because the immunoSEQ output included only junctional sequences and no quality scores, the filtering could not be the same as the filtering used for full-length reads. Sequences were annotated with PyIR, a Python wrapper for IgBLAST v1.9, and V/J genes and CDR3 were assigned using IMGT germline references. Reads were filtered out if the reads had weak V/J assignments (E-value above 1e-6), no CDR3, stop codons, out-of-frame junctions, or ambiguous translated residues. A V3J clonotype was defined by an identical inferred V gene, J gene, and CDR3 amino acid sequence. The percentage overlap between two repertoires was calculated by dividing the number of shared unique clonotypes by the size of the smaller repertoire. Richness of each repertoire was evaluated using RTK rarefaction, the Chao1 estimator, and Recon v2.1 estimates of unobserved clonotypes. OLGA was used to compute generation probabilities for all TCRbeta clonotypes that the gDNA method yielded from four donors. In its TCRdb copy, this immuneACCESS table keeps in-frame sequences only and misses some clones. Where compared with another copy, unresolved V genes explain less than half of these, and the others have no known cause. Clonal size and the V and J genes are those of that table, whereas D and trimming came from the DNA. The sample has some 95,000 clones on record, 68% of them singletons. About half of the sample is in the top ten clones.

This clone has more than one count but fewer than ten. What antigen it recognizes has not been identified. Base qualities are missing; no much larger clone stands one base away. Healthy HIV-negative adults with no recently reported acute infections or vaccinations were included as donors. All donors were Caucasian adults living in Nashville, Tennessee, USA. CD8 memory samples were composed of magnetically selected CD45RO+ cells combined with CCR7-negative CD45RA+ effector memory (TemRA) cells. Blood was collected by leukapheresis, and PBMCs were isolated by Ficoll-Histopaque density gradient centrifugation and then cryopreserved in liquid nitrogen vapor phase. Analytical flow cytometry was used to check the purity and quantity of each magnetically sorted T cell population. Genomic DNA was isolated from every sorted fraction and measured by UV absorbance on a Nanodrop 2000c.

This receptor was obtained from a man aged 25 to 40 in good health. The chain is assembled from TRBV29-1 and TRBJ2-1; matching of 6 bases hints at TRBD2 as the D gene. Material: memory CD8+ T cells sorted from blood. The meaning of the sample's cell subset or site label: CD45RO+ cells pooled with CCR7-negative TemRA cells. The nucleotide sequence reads TGCAGCGTTCTCCGGGACTCCGGGGATGAGCAGTTCTTC. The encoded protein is CSVLRDSGDEQFF.